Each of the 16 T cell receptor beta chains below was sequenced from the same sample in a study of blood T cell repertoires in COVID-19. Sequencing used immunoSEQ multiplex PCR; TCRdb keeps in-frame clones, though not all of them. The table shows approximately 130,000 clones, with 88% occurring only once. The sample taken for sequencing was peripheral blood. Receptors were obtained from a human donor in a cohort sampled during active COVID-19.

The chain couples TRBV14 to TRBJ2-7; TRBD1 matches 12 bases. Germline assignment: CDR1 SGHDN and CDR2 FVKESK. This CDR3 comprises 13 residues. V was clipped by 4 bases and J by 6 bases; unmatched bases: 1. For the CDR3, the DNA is TGTGCCAGCAGCCGGGACAGGGGGCTCGAGCAGTACTTC. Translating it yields CASSRDRGLEQYF. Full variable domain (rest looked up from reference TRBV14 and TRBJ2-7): EAGVTQFPSHSVIEKGQTVTLRCDPISGHDNLYWYRRVMGKEIKFLLHFVKESKQDESGMPNNRFLAERTGGTYSTLKVQPAELEDSGVYFCASSRDRGLEQYFGPGTRLTVT.

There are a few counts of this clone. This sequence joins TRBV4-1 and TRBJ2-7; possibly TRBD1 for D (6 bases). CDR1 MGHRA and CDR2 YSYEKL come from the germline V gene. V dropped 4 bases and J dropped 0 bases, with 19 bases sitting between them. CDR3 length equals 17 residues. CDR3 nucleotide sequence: TGCGCCAGCAGCCGGCATTCACAGGGCGTGAGCTCCTACGAGCAGTACTTC. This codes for CASSRHSQGVSSYEQYF.

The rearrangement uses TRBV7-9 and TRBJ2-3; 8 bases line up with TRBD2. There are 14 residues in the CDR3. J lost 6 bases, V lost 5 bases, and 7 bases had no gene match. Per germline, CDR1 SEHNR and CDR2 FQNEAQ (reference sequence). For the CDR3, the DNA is TGTGCCAGCAGCGAGGCGGGGGGCCGGGATACGCAGTATTTT. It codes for CASSEAGGRDTQYF.

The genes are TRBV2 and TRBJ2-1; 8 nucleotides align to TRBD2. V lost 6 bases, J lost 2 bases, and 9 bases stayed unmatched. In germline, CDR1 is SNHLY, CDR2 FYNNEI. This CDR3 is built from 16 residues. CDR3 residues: CASSEFLAGPYNEQFF. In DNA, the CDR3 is TGTGCCAGCAGCGAATTTTTAGCGGGACCCTACAATGAGCAGTTCTTC.

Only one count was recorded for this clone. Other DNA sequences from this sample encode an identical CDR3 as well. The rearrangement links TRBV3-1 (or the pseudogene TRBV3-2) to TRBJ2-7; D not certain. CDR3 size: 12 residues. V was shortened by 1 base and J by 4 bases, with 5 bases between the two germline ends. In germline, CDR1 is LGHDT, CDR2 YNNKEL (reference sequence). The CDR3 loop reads CASSQGVYEQYF. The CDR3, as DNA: TGTGCCAGCAGCCAAGGAGTATACGAGCAGTACTTC.

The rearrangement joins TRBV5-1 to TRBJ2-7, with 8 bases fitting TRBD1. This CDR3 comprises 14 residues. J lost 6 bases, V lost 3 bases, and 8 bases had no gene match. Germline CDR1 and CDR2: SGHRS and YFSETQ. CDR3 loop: CASSWDRTGTEQYF. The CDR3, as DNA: TGCGCCAGCAGCTGGGACCGGACAGGGACCGAGCAGTACTTC.

The chain's CDR3 is CASSPTQTVGPPYLNTEAFF. The CDR3 coding sequence is TGTGCCAGCAGCCCCACGCAGACAGTCGGTCCCCCCTATTTGAACACTGAAGCTTTCTTT. V usage is TRBV3-1 (or the pseudogene TRBV3-2) and J usage is TRBJ1-1; weak D call: TRBD1 (5 bases). Trimming left V 4 bases short and J 0 bases short, with 27 bases between. The CDR3 spans 20 residues. Germline V lookup: CDR1 LGHDT, CDR2 YNNKEL (reference sequence).

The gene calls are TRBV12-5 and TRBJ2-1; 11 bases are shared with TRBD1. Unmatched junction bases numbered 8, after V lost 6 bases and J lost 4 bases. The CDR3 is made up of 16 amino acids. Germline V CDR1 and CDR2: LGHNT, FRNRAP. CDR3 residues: CASGPRTGGSYNEQFF. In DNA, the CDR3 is TGTGCTAGTGGCCCTCGGACAGGGGGCAGTTACAATGAGCAGTTCTTC.

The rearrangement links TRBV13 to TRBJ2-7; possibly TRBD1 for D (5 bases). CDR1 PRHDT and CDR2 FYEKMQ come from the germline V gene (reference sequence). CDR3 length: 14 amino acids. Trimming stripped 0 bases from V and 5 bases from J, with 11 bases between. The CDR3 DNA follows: TGTGCCAGCAGCTTAGGCAGGGTCTACCACGAGCAGTACTTC. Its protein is CASSLGRVYHEQYF. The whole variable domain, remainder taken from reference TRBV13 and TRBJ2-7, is AAGVIQSPRHLIKEKRETATLKCYPIPRHDTVYWYQQGPGQDPQFLISFYEKMQSDKGSIPDRFSAQQFSDYHSELNMSSLELGDSALYFCASSLGRVYHEQYFGPGTRLTVT.

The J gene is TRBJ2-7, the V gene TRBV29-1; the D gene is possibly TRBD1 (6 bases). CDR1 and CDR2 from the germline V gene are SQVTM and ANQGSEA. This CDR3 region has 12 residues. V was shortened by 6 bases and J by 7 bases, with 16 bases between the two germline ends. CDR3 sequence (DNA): TGCAGCGTCACTTCAGGGGCAGAAGAGCAGTACTTC. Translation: CSVTSGAEEQYF.

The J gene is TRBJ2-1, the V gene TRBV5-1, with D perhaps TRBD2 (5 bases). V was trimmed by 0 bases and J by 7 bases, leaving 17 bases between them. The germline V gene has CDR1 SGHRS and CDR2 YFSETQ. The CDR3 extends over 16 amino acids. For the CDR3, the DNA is TGCGCCAGCAGCTTGGCCCCGCGGTCGTCGGGGAATGAGCAGTTCTTC. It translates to CASSLAPRSSGNEQFF.

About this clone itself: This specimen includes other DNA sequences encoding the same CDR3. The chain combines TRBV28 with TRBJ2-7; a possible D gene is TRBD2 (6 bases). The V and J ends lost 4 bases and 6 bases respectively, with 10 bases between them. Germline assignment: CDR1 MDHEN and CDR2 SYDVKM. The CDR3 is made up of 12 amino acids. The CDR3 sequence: CASSSSGGEQYF. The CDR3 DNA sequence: TGTGCCAGCAGTTCCTCCGGGGGCGAGCAGTACTTC.

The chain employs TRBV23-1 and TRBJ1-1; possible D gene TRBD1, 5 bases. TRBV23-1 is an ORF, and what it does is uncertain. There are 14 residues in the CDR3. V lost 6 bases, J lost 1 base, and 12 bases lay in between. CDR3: CASSLDRKNTEAFF. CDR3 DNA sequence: TGCGCCAGCAGCCTCGACAGAAAGAACACTGAAGCTTTCTTT.

CDR3 nucleotide sequence: TGTGCTAGTGGTTTGGCCGGGAAATTGGAGCTGTTTTTT. Amino acids: CASGLAGKLELFF. The rearrangement uses TRBV12-5 and TRBJ2-2; D is perhaps TRBD2 (5 bases). The length of the CDR3 is 13 residues. Trimming took 1 base from V and 10 from J, leaving 10 bases between them. Germline CDR1 reads LGHNT; CDR2 reads FRNRAP.

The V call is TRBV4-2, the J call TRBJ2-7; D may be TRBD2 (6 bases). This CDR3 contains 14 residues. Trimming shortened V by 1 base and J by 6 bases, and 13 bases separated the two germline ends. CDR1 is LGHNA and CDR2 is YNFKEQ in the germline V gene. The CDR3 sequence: CASSQARTGVEQYF. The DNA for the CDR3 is TGTGCCAGCAGCCAAGCGAGGACGGGAGTCGAGCAGTACTTC.

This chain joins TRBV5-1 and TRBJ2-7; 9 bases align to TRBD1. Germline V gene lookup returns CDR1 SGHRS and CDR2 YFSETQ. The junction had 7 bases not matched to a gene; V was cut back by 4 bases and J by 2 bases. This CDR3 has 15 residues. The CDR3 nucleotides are TGCGCCAGCAGCCCAAGGACAGGGGCTACCTACGAGCAGTACTTC. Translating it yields CASSPRTGATYEQYF.